A single sample gave rise to the 2 T cell receptor beta chains below, sequenced in a study of blood T cell repertoires in COVID-19. Here immunoSEQ multiplex PCR was the method, and the copy in TCRdb shows in-frame clones only, minus some. This table has approximately 260,000 clones, roughly 80% appearing once. Sequencing input: peripheral blood. These receptors all come from a woman older than 75 with active or convalescent COVID-19.

This chain links TRBV19 with TRBJ2-1; 9 nucleotides agree with TRBD2. Trimming at V came to 5 bases and at J to 3 bases, leaving 5 bases not matched to a gene. Germline CDR1 LNHDA, CDR2 SQIVND (reference sequence). The CDR3 is made up of 15 amino acids. Written as DNA, the CDR3 is TGTGCCAGTAGTGAACTAGCGGGCGACTACAATGAGCAGTTCTTC. Amino acids: CASSELAGDYNEQFF.

V usage is TRBV19 and J usage is TRBJ1-2, with D tentatively TRBD1 (5 bases). Trimming removed 6 bases from V and 8 bases from J, with 22 bases in between. CDR1 is LNHDA and CDR2 is SQIVND in the germline V gene (reference sequence). The CDR3 contains 15 residues. The CDR3 region has the DNA TGTGCCAGTAGCGTACTCGGACACGCGGATTCGGGCTACACCTTC. Translated, it gives CASSVLGHADSGYTF. Supplemented by reference TRBV19 and TRBJ1-2, the full variable domain reads DGGITQSPKYLFRKEGQNVTLSCEQNLNHDAMYWYRQDPGQGLRLIYYSQIVNDFQKGDIAEGYSVSREKKESFPLTVTSAQKNPTAFYLCASSVLGHADSGYTFGSGTRLTVV.